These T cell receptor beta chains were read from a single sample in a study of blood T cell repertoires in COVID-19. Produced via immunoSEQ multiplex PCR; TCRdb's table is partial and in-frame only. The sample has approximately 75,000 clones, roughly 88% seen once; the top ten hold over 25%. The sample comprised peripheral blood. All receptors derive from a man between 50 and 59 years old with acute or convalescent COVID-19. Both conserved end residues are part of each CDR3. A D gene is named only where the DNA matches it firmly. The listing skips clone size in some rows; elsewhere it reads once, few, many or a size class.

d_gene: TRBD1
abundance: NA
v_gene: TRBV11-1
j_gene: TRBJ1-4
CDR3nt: TGTGCCAGCAGCTCCTGGACAGGGGATAATAATGAAAAACTGTTTTTT
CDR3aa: CASSSWTGDNNEKLFF

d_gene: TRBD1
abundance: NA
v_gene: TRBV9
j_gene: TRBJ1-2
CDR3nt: TGTGCCAGCAGCGTTACAGGGGACGGCTACACCTTC
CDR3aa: CASSVTGDGYTF

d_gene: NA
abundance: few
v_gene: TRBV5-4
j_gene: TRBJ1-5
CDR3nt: TGTGCCAGCAGCTCCCTCGACCAACCGGGTCAGCCCCAGCATTTT
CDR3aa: CASSSLDQPGQPQHF

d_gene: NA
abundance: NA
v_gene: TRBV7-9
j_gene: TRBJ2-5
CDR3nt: TGTGCCAGCAGCTTAGTCGGGAACCAAGAGACCCAGTACTTC
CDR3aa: CASSLVGNQETQYF

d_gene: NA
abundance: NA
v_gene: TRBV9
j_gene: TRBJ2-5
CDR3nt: TGTGCCAGCAGCGTAGGACAGGCTATCAGGGAGACCCAGTACTTC
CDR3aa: CASSVGQAIRETQYF

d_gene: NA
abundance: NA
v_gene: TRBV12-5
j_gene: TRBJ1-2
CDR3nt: TGTGCTAGTGGTTTGGTACCGCAGAACTATGGCTACACCTTC
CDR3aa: CASGLVPQNYGYTF

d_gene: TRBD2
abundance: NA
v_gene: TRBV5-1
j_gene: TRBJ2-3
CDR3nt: TGCGCCAGCAGCTTAAAAGGAAACCTTTGGACTAGCGGGGGCGACACAGATACGCAGTATTTT
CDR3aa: CASSLKGNLWTSGGDTDTQYF

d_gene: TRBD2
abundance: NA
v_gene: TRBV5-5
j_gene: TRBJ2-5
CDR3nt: TGTGCCAGCAGCTTGGGGAGCGGGGGGGCCAGTGAGACCCAGTACTTC
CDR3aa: CASSLGSGGASETQYF

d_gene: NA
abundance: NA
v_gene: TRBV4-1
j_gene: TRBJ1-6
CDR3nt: TGCGCCAGCAGCCAAGTGTACAGGGTCTTCTCCTATAATTCACCCCTCCACTTT
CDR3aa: CASSQVYRVFSYNSPLHF

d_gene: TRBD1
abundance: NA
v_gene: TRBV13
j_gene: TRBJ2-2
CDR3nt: TGTGCCAGCAGCCCACCGGGACAGGGGAACACCGGGGAGCTGTTTTTT
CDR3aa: CASSPPGQGNTGELFF

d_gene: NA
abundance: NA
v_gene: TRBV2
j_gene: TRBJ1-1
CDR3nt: TGTGCCACCACGAACGGAGATAACACTGAAGCTTTCTTT
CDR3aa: CATTNGDNTEAFF

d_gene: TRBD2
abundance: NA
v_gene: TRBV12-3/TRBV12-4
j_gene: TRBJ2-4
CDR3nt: TGTGCCAGCCAGCGGGGGGGAAACATTCAGTACTTC
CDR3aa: CASQRGGNIQYF

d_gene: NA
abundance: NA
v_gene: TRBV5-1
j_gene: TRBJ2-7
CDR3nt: TGCGCCAGCAGCTGGAGGGGCGGGGACAGCGAGCAGTACTTC
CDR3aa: CASSWRGGDSEQYF

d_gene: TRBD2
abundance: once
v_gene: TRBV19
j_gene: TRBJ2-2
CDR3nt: TGTGCCAGTAGTATCGGTCTAGCGGGGGGATATGGTCCCGGGGAGCTGTTTTTT
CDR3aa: CASSIGLAGGYGPGELFF

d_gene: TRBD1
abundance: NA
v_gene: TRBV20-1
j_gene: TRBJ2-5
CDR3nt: TGCAGTGCAGGGGGCGGAGAGACCCAGTACTTC
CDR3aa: CSAGGGETQYF

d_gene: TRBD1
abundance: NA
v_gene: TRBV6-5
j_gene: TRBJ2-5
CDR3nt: TGTGCCAGCAGTTACCTTGACAGGGTGGGTCAAGAGACCCAGTACTTC
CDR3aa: CASSYLDRVGQETQYF

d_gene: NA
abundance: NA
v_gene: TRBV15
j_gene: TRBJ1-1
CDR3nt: TGTGCCACCAGCAGAGCGGGGGGAACTGAAGCTTTCTTT
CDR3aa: CATSRAGGTEAFF

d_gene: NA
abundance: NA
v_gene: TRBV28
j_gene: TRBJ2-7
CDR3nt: TGTGCCAGCAGTCCGGCGAACAGGGTCAGCGAGCAGTACTTC
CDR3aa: CASSPANRVSEQYF

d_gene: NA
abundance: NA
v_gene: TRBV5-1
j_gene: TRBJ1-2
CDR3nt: TGCGCCAGCAGCTTGGTTGGACAAGCCATTTATGGCTACACCTTC
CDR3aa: CASSLVGQAIYGYTF

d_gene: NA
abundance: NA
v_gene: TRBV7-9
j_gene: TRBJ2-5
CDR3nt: TGTGCCAGCAGCTTCCAGGGGGGTTGGGAGAAGACCCAGTACTTC
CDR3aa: CASSFQGGWEKTQYF

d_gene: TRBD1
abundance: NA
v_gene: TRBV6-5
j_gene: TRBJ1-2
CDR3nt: TGTGCCAGCAGTTACTCTCGAGGGGGCGACTATGGCTACACCTTC
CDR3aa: CASSYSRGGDYGYTF

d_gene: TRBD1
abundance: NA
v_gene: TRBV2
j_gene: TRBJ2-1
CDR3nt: TGTGCCAGCAGTGAAAGGCAGGGGGCGGGTGAGCAGTTCTTC
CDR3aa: CASSERQGAGEQFF

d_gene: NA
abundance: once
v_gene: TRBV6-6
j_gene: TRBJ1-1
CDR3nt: TGTGCCAGCATCGAAACCCGAAGGGGTTCTACTGAAGCTTTCTTT
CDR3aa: CASIETRRGSTEAFF

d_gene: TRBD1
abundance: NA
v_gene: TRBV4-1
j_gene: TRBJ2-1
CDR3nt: TGCGCCAGCAGCCAAGACAGGGGGTTTTACAATGAGCAGTTCTTC
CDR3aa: CASSQDRGFYNEQFF

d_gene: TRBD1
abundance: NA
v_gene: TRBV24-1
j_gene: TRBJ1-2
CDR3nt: TGTGCCACCAGTGACCTGACAGGGAATGGCTACACCTTC
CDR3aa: CATSDLTGNGYTF

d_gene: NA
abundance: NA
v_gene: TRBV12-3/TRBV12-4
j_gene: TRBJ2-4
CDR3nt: TGTGCCAGCAGTCACGACATCTTAAACATTCAGTACTTC
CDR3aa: CASSHDILNIQYF

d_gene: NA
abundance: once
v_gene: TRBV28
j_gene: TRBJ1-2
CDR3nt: TGTGCCAGCAGTTTATCCCCGACAGGCAATAACTATGGCTACACCTTC
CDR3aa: CASSLSPTGNNYGYTF

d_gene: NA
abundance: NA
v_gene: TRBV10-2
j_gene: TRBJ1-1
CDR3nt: TGCGCCAGCCAGGGGCCGAACACTGAAGCTTTCTTT
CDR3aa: CASQGPNTEAFF

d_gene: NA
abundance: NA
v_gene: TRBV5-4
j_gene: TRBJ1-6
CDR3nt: TGTGCCAGCAGCTTGGGCGGCAGGGCGGACAGTTCACCCCTCCACTTT
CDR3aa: CASSLGGRADSSPLHF

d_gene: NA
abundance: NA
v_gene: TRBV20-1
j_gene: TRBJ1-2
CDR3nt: TGCAGTGCCCAAGAGGGTGGCTACACCTTC
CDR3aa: CSAQEGGYTF

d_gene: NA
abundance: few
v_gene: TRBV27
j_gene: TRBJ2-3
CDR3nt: TGTGCCAGCAGTTTAAAACGGAGGGATACGCAGTATTTT
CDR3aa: CASSLKRRDTQYF

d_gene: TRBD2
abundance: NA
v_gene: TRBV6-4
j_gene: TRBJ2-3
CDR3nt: TGTGCCAGCAGTGACGGGACTAGAAGCACAGATACGCAGTATTTT
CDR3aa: CASSDGTRSTDTQYF

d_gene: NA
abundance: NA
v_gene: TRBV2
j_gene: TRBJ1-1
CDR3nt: TGTGCCAGCAGTGAAGCGCTTGGAGGTTTCTTT
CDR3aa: CASSEALGGFF

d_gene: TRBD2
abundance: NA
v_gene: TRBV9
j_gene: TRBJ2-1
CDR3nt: TGTGCCAGCAGCGGAAAGGCGGGGGGGCCGAGTGAGCAGTTCTTC
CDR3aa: CASSGKAGGPSEQFF

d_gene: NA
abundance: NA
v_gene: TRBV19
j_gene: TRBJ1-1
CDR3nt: TGTGCCAGTACCGAAAGGGGGGGGACTGAAGCTTTCTTT
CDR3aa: CASTERGGTEAFF

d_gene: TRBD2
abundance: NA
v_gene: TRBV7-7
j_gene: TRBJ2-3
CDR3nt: TGTGCCAGCAGCCCCGGGACTAGCTTATCGGCAGATACGCAGTATTTT
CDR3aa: CASSPGTSLSADTQYF

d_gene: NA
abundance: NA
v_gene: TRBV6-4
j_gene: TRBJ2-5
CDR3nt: TGTGCCAGCAGTGACTTTTATCTCCAAGAGACCCAGTACTTC
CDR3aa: CASSDFYLQETQYF

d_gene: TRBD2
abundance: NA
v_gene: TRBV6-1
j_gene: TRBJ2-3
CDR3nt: TGTGCCAGCAGTGAAGCGGGGGCTAGCGGGGGACCAGATACGCAGTATTTT
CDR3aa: CASSEAGASGGPDTQYF

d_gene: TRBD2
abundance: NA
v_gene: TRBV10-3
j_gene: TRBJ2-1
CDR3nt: TGTGCCATCAGTGAGTCTGCTAGCGGGGGATACTACAATGAGCAGTTCTTC
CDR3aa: CAISESASGGYYNEQFF

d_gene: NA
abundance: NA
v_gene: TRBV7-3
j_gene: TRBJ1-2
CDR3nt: TGTGCCAGCAGCTTAGAGTCCGGGACTTCCTATGGCTACACCTTC
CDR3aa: CASSLESGTSYGYTF

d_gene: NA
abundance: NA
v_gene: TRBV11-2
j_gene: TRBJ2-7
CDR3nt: TGTGCCAGCAGCTTAGATAGGGGTCCCAAGCAGTACTTC
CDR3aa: CASSLDRGPKQYF

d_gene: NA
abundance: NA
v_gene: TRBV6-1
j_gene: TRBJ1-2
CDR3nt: TGTGCCAGCAGTGAAGATACAGCCCCGGTTGTCTATGGCTACACCTTC
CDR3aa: CASSEDTAPVVYGYTF

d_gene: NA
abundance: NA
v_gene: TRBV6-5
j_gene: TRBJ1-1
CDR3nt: TGTGCCAGCAGTTACTCGAAACAGGGCTCGAACACTGAAGCTTTCTTT
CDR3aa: CASSYSKQGSNTEAFF

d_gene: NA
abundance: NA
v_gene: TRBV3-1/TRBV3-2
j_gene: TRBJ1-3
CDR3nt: TGTGCCAGCAGCCAAGATCAGAGAGGGATAGACACCATATATTTT
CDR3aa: CASSQDQRGIDTIYF

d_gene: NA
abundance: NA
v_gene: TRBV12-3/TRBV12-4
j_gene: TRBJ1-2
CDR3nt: TGTGCCAGCAGGTCAAGCTTTGGCTACACCTTC
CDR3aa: CASRSSFGYTF

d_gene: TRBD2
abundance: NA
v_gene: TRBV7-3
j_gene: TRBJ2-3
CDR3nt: TGTGCCAGCAGGCTAGCGGGGGTTTCTACAGATACACAGTATTTT
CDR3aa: CASRLAGVSTDTQYF

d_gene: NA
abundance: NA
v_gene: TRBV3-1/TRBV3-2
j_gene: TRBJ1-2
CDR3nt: TGTGCCAGCAGCCACCTCGGGGGTGCGGAGATCTATGGCTACACCTTC
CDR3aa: CASSHLGGAEIYGYTF

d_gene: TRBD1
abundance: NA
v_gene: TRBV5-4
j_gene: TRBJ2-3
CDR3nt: TGTGCCAGCAGCTTCCGGACAGGGGAACCATCAGGCACGCAGTATTTT
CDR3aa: CASSFRTGEPSGTQYF

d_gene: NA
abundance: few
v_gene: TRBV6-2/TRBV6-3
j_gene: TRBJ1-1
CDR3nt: TGTGCCAGCAGTCCCCGACGGTCAACGAGGACTGAAGCTTTCTTT
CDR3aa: CASSPRRSTRTEAFF

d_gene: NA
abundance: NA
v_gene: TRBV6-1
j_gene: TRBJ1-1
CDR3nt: TGTGCCAGCAGCCAGACAGGCGGAATGAACACTGAAGCTTTCTTT
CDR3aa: CASSQTGGMNTEAFF